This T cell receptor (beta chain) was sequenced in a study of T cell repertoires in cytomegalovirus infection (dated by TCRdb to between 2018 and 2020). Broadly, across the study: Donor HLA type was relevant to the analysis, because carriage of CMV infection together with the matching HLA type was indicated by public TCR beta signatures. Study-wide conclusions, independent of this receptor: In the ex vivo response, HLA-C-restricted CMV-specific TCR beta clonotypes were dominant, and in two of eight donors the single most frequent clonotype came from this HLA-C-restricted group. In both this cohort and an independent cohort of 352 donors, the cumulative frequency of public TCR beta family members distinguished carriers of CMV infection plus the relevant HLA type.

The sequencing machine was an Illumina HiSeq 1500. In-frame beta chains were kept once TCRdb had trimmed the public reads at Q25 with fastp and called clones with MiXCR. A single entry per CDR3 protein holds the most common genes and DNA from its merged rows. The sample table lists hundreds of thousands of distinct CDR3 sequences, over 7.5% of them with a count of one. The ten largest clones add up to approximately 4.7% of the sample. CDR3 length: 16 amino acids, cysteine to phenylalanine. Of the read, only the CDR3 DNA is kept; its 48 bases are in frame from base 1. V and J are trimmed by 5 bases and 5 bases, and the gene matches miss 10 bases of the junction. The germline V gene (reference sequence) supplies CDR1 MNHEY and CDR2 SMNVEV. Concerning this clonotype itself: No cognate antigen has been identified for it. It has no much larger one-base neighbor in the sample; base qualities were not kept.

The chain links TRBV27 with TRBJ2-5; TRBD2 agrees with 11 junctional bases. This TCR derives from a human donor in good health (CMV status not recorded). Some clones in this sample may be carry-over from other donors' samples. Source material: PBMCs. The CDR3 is CASSPVWTSGPETQYF. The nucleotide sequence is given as TGTGCCAGCAGTCCGGTTTGGACTAGCGGGCCGGAGACCCAGTACTTC.